Each of the 30 T cell receptor beta chains below was sequenced from the same sample in a study of blood T cells in healthy people across ages. Then a second PCR, running roughly 6 to 11 cycles, was carried out with a sample-barcoded 5' primer and a J-beta primer mix. MiXCR, applied by TCRdb to the 5' RACE reads, yields one record per CDR3 protein. The repertoire holds more than 800,000 distinct CDR3 sequences, with less than 50% as singletons. The sequencing input was blood. The receptor source for this set is a woman aged 55-70 years in good health.

This clonotype was seen only a few times. The chain employs TRBV5-1 and TRBJ2-1; TRBD2 matches at 10 bases. The CDR3 covers 16 residues. The germline V gene encodes CDR1 SGHRS and CDR2 YFSETQ. V trimming: 3 bases; J trimming: 5 bases; junction bases outside the gene matches: 8. The CDR3 DNA sequence: TGCGCCAGCAGCTCCGCGGGACTAGCGAGGCACAATGAGCAGTTCTTC. Protein: CASSSAGLARHNEQFF.

The chain combines TRBV2 with TRBJ2-2; D unclear. The CDR3 extends over 14 amino acids. The V gene's germline CDR1 is SNHLY and CDR2 FYNNEI. Trimming pared 4 bases from V and 5 bases from J, leaving 11 bases between. In DNA, the CDR3 is TGTGCCAGCAGTGGGAGCTTCCTAACCGGGGAGCTGTTTTTT. Its protein product is CASSGSFLTGELFF.

The chain recombines TRBV6-4 with TRBJ2-1, with D possibly matching TRBD2 (5 bases). The CDR3 length is 14 residues. Germline CDR1 and CDR2: MRHNA and SNTAGT. With 4 bases removed from V and 6 bases from J, the gap between germline ends came to 13 bases. The CDR3 DNA sequence: TGTGCCAGCAGTGGCCAGACTACGTCCAATGAGCAGTTCTTC. It translates to CASSGQTTSNEQFF.

The V call is TRBV12-3 or TRBV12-4, the J call TRBJ2-5; the match to TRBD2 covers 8 bases. The CDR3 has 14 residues. The trim removed 4 bases at V and 11 bases at J, leaving 12 bases unmatched. The CDR3 nucleotides read TGTGCCAGCAGTTCCCGACTAGCGTACAATGAGCAGTACTTC. Encoded protein: CASSSRLAYNEQYF.

This clonotype turned up a few times. The rearrangement joins TRBV5-1 to TRBJ2-7, with a possible D match to TRBD2 (5 bases). The CDR3 covers 15 residues. CDR1 SGHRS and CDR2 YFSETQ come from the germline V gene. The V and J ends lost 1 base and 0 bases respectively, with 11 bases between them. CDR3 nucleotides: TGCGCCAGCAGCTTGTTGTCGGGGAGCTCCTACGAGCAGTACTTC. Its protein product is CASSLLSGSSYEQYF.

The V and J genes are TRBV7-2 and TRBJ1-1; the match to TRBD1 covers 7 bases. This CDR3 has 14 amino acids. Germline V lookup: CDR1 SGHTA, CDR2 FQGNSA. V lost 6 bases and J lost 1; bases outside the gene matches: 5. The CDR3 protein is CASRLGTANTEAFF. The DNA of the CDR3 is TGTGCCAGCAGACTAGGGACAGCGAACACTGAAGCTTTCTTT.

The chain links TRBV20-1 to TRBJ1-1, with D perhaps TRBD1 (6 bases). Trimming took off 4 bases at V and 4 bases at J, with 13 bases between the two ends. The CDR3 is made up of 13 amino acids. The germline V gene has CDR1 DFQATT and CDR2 SNEGSKA (reference sequence). The CDR3: CSANSQGLTEAFF. The CDR3 DNA follows: TGCAGTGCTAACAGTCAGGGGCTCACTGAAGCTTTCTTT.

The chain joins TRBV30 to TRBJ1-1; D unclear. Trimming cost V 2 bases and J 4 bases, with 5 bases left between them. Per the germline V gene, CDR1 is GTSNPN and CDR2 is SVGIG (reference sequence). This CDR3 is 11 amino acids long. The CDR3 bases are TGTGCCTGGAGTTCGACCACTGAAGCTTTCTTT. Protein product: CAWSSTTEAFF.

This clonotype was counted a few times. In DNA, the CDR3 is TGTGCTAGTGGTTTGGTATTGGACGGGAGGGCCCAGAATGAGCAGTTCTTC. It is translated as CASGLVLDGRAQNEQFF. The V gene is TRBV12-5, the J gene TRBJ2-1; TRBD2 agrees at 8 bases. The CDR3 spans 17 residues. Germline V gene data show CDR1 as LGHNT and CDR2 as FRNRAP. V was pared by 0 bases and J by 7 bases, with 11 bases of the junction left unmatched.

This clonotype was seen a handful of times. A clone one base away is much larger, so this may be a read error. The rearrangement uses TRBV12-3 or TRBV12-4 and TRBJ2-5; D gene ambiguous. The V and J ends lost 3 bases and 11 bases respectively, with 13 bases between them. The CDR3 consists of 12 residues. The CDR3 DNA follows: TGTGCCAGCAGTTTGAACTACCTAGAGCAGTACTTC. It codes for CASSLNYLEQYF.

V is TRBV5-1 and J is TRBJ1-1; D is unresolved. CDR3 length: 13 residues. Trimming removed 0 bases at V and 1 base at J, with 4 bases between. CDR1 and CDR2 from the germline V gene are SGHRS and YFSETQ. CDR3 loop: CASSLASNTEAFF. In nucleotides, the CDR3 is TGCGCCAGCAGCTTGGCCTCGAACACTGAAGCTTTCTTT.

The V gene is TRBV20-1, the J gene TRBJ1-5, with a weak D call TRBD1 (5 bases). The CDR3 has 14 residues. V shed 3 bases and J shed 2 bases, with 11 bases lying between them. Germline V lookup: CDR1 DFQATT, CDR2 SNEGSKA (reference sequence). CDR3 DNA sequence: TGCAGTGCTAGGACAGAAAGCGGCAATCAGCCCCAGCATTTT. As protein: CSARTESGNQPQHF.

The V and J genes are TRBV6-1 and TRBJ2-1, with 10 bases identical to TRBD2. The tail of the sequence fits TRBJ2-7 better, so the J call may be wrong. The V gene's germline CDR1 is MNHNS and CDR2 SASEGT. CDR3 size: 17 residues. The CDR3 DNA reads TGTGCCAGCAGTGATGGGTTAGCGGGAGGTTCCTACAATGAGCAGTACTTC. Amino acids: CASSDGLAGGSYNEQYF.

The rearrangement links TRBV7-9 to TRBJ2-7; D gene unclear. With 1 base removed from V and 3 bases from J, the gap between germline ends came to 10 bases. Germline V gene data show CDR1 as SEHNR and CDR2 as FQNEAQ (reference sequence). The CDR3 sequence is 14 residues long. This CDR3 reads CASSLDWGIYEQYF. For the CDR3, the DNA is TGTGCCAGCAGCTTAGACTGGGGAATCTACGAGCAGTACTTC.

This clonotype has just one count. The chain couples TRBV6-1 to TRBJ2-7; D perhaps matches TRBD1 (6 bases). The CDR3 is 14 residues long. Germline assignment: CDR1 MNHNS and CDR2 SASEGT. V was shortened by 4 bases and J by 2 bases, with 12 bases between the two germline ends. CDR3 sequence (DNA): TGTGCCAGCAGTGCACAGGGTAGCGCCTACGAGCAGTACTTC. This encodes CASSAQGSAYEQYF.

The chain recombines TRBV5-1 with TRBJ2-1, with 10 bases lining up with TRBD2. Trimming cost V 4 bases and J 1 base; bases outside gene matches: 17. Per germline, CDR1 SGHRS and CDR2 YFSETQ. This CDR3 has 20 amino acids. CDR3 sequence: CASSDVLGTSAVLSYNEQFF. CDR3 nucleotides: TGCGCCAGCAGCGACGTACTTGGGACTAGCGCCGTACTTTCCTACAATGAGCAGTTCTTC.

J is TRBJ2-7 and V is TRBV30; no firm D call. Deletions cut 4 bases from V and 4 bases from J, with 14 bases between. Germline loops: CDR1 GTSNPN, CDR2 SVGIG (reference sequence). This CDR3 has 13 residues. CDR3 bases: TGTGCCTGGACGTCCGGAAATGGGTACGAGCAGTACTTC. As protein: CAWTSGNGYEQYF.

This clonotype was seen more than once but under ten times. CDR3 protein: CASSQDSKGGPPLHF. The DNA of the CDR3 is TGTGCCAGCAGCCAAGATTCGAAGGGCGGTCCACCCCTCCACTTT. The chain recombines TRBV3-1 with TRBJ1-6; D remains unclear. CDR3 length equals 15 residues. Germline loops: CDR1 LGHDT, CDR2 YNNKEL (reference sequence). V was clipped by 0 bases and J by 11 bases, with 14 bases between them.

This clonotype has at least ten counts. The rearrangement links TRBV5-6 to TRBJ2-7; D is undetermined. The CDR3 has 12 residues. With 0 bases removed from V and 3 bases from J, the gap between germline ends came to 4 bases. Germline V gene data show CDR1 as SGHDT and CDR2 as YYEEEE. The CDR3 spells CASSLARYEQYF. The CDR3, as DNA: TGTGCCAGCAGCTTGGCCCGCTACGAGCAGTACTTC.

This clonotype was seen many times. CDR3 bases: TGCAGCGTGGGGACAGGGGCCAACGAGCAGTACTTC. Translated: CSVGTGANEQYF. The chain recombines TRBV29-1 with TRBJ2-7; TRBD1 matches at 10 bases. This CDR3 has 12 residues. Germline V gene sequence: CDR1 SQVTM, CDR2 ANQGSEA. V was clipped by 6 bases and J by 5 bases; unmatched bases: 4.

A few counts support this clonotype. This chain uses TRBV6-1 with TRBJ1-6; D is unresolved. With 2 bases removed from V and 3 bases from J, the gap between germline ends came to 5 bases. The V gene's germline CDR1 is MNHNS and CDR2 SASEGT. There are 14 residues in the CDR3. In DNA form, the CDR3 reads TGTGCCAGCAGTGAACTGGTCTATAATTCACCCCTCCACTTT. Its translation: CASSELVYNSPLHF.

This clonotype was seen more than once but under ten times. CDR3 in amino acids: CASSQVPGDLSYEQYF. The CDR3 region has the DNA TGCGCCAGCAGCCAAGTGCCGGGAGACCTCTCCTACGAGCAGTACTTC. The genes are TRBV4-1 and TRBJ2-7; tentative D call: TRBD2 (6 bases). Germline loops: CDR1 MGHRA, CDR2 YSYEKL. The CDR3 spans 16 residues. V was trimmed by 1 base and J by 0 bases, leaving 13 bases between them.

In its sample, this clonotype was seen a few times. This chain joins TRBV7-7 and TRBJ2-3; 9 bases fit TRBD1. Germline V CDR1 and CDR2: SSHAT, FNYEAQ (reference sequence). With V trimmed by 5 bases and J by 4 bases, 4 bases remained unmatched. CDR3 length: 14 amino acids. The CDR3 here is CASSQTGGADTQYF. As DNA, the CDR3 is TGTGCCAGCAGCCAGACAGGGGGGGCAGATACGCAGTATTTT.

This clonotype was detected a few times. The rearrangement joins TRBV29-1 to TRBJ2-7; perhaps TRBD1 as D (6 bases). Germline V CDR1 and CDR2: SQVTM, ANQGSEA. V gave up 6 bases and J gave up 4 bases, with 19 bases separating them. The CDR3 has 14 amino acids. The CDR3 region has the DNA TGCAGCGTCCCAGGGGATGATCCACCATACGAGCAGTACTTC. This translates into CSVPGDDPPYEQYF.

The genes are TRBV10-3 and TRBJ1-5; D might be TRBD1 (5 bases). From germline, CDR1 is ENHRY and CDR2 SYGVKD. The CDR3 runs 14 residues. Deletions cut 3 bases from V and 4 bases from J, with 10 bases between. This CDR3 is CAISDRVGNQPQHF. The DNA for the CDR3 is TGTGCCATCAGTGACAGGGTAGGAAATCAGCCCCAGCATTTT.

This clonotype was observed a few times. The CDR3: CASSQAPASSRNIQYF. Written as DNA, the CDR3 is TGTGCCAGCAGCCAAGCCCCGGCTAGTAGTAGAAACATTCAGTACTTC. V and J are TRBV4-2 and TRBJ2-4, with D hard to call. Trimming cost V 1 base and J 6 bases, with 16 bases left between them. CDR3 length equals 16 residues. Per germline, CDR1 LGHNA and CDR2 YNFKEQ.

The J gene is TRBJ2-4, the V gene TRBV10-3; 9 bases fit TRBD1. The J call could be wrong; TRBJ2-7 is a better fit for the DNA end. Per the germline V gene, CDR1 is ENHRY and CDR2 is SYGVKD. CDR3 length equals 15 residues. For the CDR3, the DNA is TGTGCCATCAGTGAGGGGACAGGGTTGTACAGCGAGCAGTACTTC. This translates into CAISEGTGLYSEQYF.

The chain is built from TRBV10-3 and TRBJ2-1, with TRBD2 matching over 10 bases. In germline, CDR1 is ENHRY, CDR2 SYGVKD. Trimming at V came to 10 bases and at J to 7 bases, leaving 10 bases not matched to a gene. The CDR3 is 14 amino acids. CDR3 DNA sequence: TGTGCCACCCAGGGTCCTAGCGGGAGTAATGAGCAGTTCTTC. Its protein product is CATQGPSGSNEQFF.

The V gene is TRBV16, the J gene TRBJ1-1; D is unclear. This CDR3 comprises 18 residues. V was shortened by 1 base and J by 0 bases, with 18 bases between the two germline ends. Germline assignment: CDR1 KGHSY and CDR2 FQNENV. The CDR3 loop is CASSQFLGPVHMNTEAFF. In DNA form, the CDR3 reads TGTGCCAGCAGCCAATTTTTAGGGCCGGTTCACATGAACACTGAAGCTTTCTTT.

The chain links TRBV20-1 to TRBJ1-2; no firm D call. V lost 1 base to trimming and J lost 5 bases, with 11 bases between them. The germline V gene has CDR1 DFQATT and CDR2 SNEGSKA (reference sequence). The CDR3 is made up of 13 amino acids. The CDR3 region is CSARVTVSYGYTF. The CDR3 DNA reads TGCAGTGCTAGAGTCACAGTTTCTTATGGCTACACCTTC.